This TCR beta chain is from a study of CD8+ T cells in alopecia areata. Treatment given: oral pan-JAK inhibitor, 5-10 mg twice daily. This CDR3 spans 12 amino acids. V gave up 4 bases and J gave up 3 bases, with 9 bases separating them. Germline V gene data show CDR1 as SQVTM and CDR2 as ANQGSEA. In each case, RNA was isolated and then reverse transcribed into cDNA as the sequencing template. Some clones are missing from TCRdb's copy, which holds only in-frame ones; the method was immunoSEQ multiplex PCR. Among 200,000 to 250,000 clones listed, 64% were seen once. The chain links TRBV29-1 to TRBJ2-5; maybe TRBD1 (6 bases). The specimen was CD4+ T cells sorted from blood, collected at week 4, from a patient treated with tofacitinib. The sequence was obtained from a human donor with alopecia areata. CDR3 loop: CSVVGGKETQYF. CDR3 bases: TGCAGCGTTGTAGGGGGAAAAGAGACCCAGTACTTC.